The 27 T cell receptor beta chains below were found in one sample sequenced in a study of shared clonotypes between healthy human individuals (dated by TCRdb to the early 2020s). The library was prepared using the immunoSEQ multiplex PCR assay. Here the immuneACCESS table is served through TCRdb, limited to in-frame sequences with V and J called. Missing clones are a known gap in these copies; in checked studies unresolved V genes cover under half, and the rest lacks a known reason. Across this sample there are about 520,000 clones, with around 80% seen only once. Of the sample, more than 10% is held by the ten largest clones. The sequenced sample was PBMCs. The receptors originated from a woman aged 40 to 50 in good health. Some clones in this sample may be carry-over from other donors' samples.

The chain recombines TRBV27 with TRBJ2-7; the D is unclear. The CDR3 runs to 10 residues. V lost 8 bases to trimming and J lost 11 bases, with 13 bases between them. Germline CDR1 and CDR2: MNHEY and SMNVEV (reference sequence). CDR3 sequence: CASGYTTEYF. As DNA, the CDR3 is TGTGCCAGCGGGTACACAACGGAGTACTTC.

The chain employs TRBV7-3 and TRBJ1-5; 8 bases line up with TRBD1. This CDR3 region has 15 residues. The germline gives CDR1 SGHTA, CDR2 FQGTGA. The V segment lost 5 bases and the J segment 0 bases; nucleotides outside the gene matches: 3. The CDR3 sequence: CASSPTGGSNQPQHF. DNA of the CDR3: TGTGCCAGCAGCCCCACAGGGGGTAGCAATCAGCCCCAGCATTTT.

The chain carries TRBV28 and TRBJ2-1, with D perhaps TRBD2 (5 bases). With 3 bases removed from V and 4 bases from J, the gap between germline ends came to 13 bases. The CDR3 is 15 amino acids. Looked up from germline, CDR1 is MDHEN and CDR2 is SYDVKM. CDR3: CASSLIGGSYNEQFF. The CDR3 DNA reads TGTGCCAGCAGTTTGATCGGAGGTTCTTACAATGAGCAGTTCTTC.

The chain recombines TRBV5-1 with TRBJ2-7, with 9 positions matching TRBD1. J lost 7 bases, V lost 5 bases, and 7 bases had no gene match. The germline V gene has CDR1 SGHRS and CDR2 YFSETQ. The length of the CDR3 is 13 residues. The CDR3 loop is CASRAGTGNEQYF. As DNA, the CDR3 is TGCGCCAGCAGAGCCGGGACAGGGAATGAGCAGTACTTC.

The chain recombines TRBV21-1 with TRBJ2-7; TRBD1 is the table's D call, not checked against the DNA. TRBV21-1 is reported as a pseudogene. The CDR3 extends over 14 amino acids. CDR3 sequence reads: CASSKGTGAYEQYF. Here the CDR3 DNA reads TGTGCCAGCAGCAAGGGGACAGGAGCCTACGAGCAGTACTTC.

This chain uses TRBV7-9 with TRBJ1-3; D is uncertain. There are 15 residues in the CDR3. Germline V gene data show CDR1 as SEHNR and CDR2 as FQNEAQ (reference sequence). With 2 bases removed from V and 4 bases from J, the gap between germline ends came to 12 bases. The CDR3 protein is CASSLYSGEGNTIYF. In DNA form, the CDR3 reads TGTGCCAGCAGCTTATATTCGGGCGAGGGAAACACCATATATTTT.

This clone appeared a few times. The chain employs TRBV10-2 and TRBJ2-7; 8 bases fit TRBD1. Germline CDR1 is WSHSY and CDR2 is SAAADI. V was pared by 6 bases and J by 4 bases, with 2 bases of the junction left unmatched. This CDR3 comprises 12 residues. CDR3 nucleotide sequence: TGCGCCAGCAGGGACAGGGCGTACGAGCAGTACTTC. Protein product: CASRDRAYEQYF.

The J gene is TRBJ1-1, the V gene TRBV20-1, with a possible D match to TRBD1 (6 bases). Looked up from germline, CDR1 is DFQATT and CDR2 is SNEGSKA (reference sequence). The length of the CDR3 is 11 residues. Trimming stripped 4 bases from V and 8 bases from J, with 11 bases between. This CDR3 is CSANDRPEAFF. The CDR3, as DNA: TGCAGTGCTAACGACAGGCCCGAAGCTTTCTTT.

This clone was seen a single time. The chain carries TRBV28 and TRBJ2-5; D is ambiguous. Trimming took 7 bases from V and 6 from J, leaving 21 bases between them. From germline, CDR1 is MDHEN and CDR2 SYDVKM. The CDR3 is 15 residues long. Here the CDR3 DNA reads TGTGCCAGCACCCCCTTTCGTGGGGTAGGGAAGACCCAGTACTTC. Protein product: CASTPFRGVGKTQYF.

The chain uses TRBV7-7 and TRBJ2-5; no definite D call. The CDR3 consists of 10 residues. Deletions cut 6 bases from V and 5 bases from J, with 4 bases between. In germline, CDR1 is SSHAT, CDR2 FNYEAQ (reference sequence). Here the CDR3 reads CASRTETQYF. The CDR3 DNA reads TGTGCCAGCAGGACCGAGACCCAGTACTTC.

The table lists this clone with a few counts. This rearrangement joins TRBV6-5 to TRBJ1-2, with D maybe TRBD1 (6 bases). This CDR3 region has 14 residues. V gave up 6 bases and J gave up 5 bases, with 16 bases separating them. Germline V CDR1 and CDR2: MNHEY, SVGAGI. The CDR3 coding sequence is TGTGCCAGCAGAAACGACAGGCCGATATATGGCTACACCTTC. Amino acids: CASRNDRPIYGYTF.

The V and J genes are TRBV7-2 and TRBJ1-3; weak D call: TRBD1 (6 bases). CDR1 and CDR2 from the germline V gene are SGHTA and FQGNSA. V lost 5 bases to trimming and J lost 5 bases, with 16 bases between them. This CDR3 has 15 residues. This chain's CDR3 is CASSLGAVNRNTIYF. CDR3 DNA sequence: TGTGCCAGCAGCCTGGGGGCCGTTAACAGAAACACCATATATTTT.

This chain uses TRBV2 with TRBJ2-7, with 9 bases that match TRBD1. V gave up 3 bases and J gave up 2 bases; unmatched junction bases: 8. The CDR3 covers 16 residues. Germline V CDR1 and CDR2: SNHLY, FYNNEI. CDR3 sequence: CASSDGTGILAYEQYF. CDR3 nucleotide sequence: TGTGCCAGCAGTGATGGGACAGGGATCTTAGCCTACGAGCAGTACTTC.

A note on this clone: This same CDR3 is encoded by further DNA sequences in the sample. Written as DNA, the CDR3 is TGTGCCAGCAGCTTGGGACAGGGGCTTTACGAGCAGTACTTC. Translation: CASSLGQGLYEQYF. V gene TRBV11-2 combines with J gene TRBJ2-7, with TRBD1 matching 10 bases. CDR1 is SGHAT, CDR2 FQNNGV, per germline. The length of the CDR3 is 14 residues. V lost 3 bases, J lost 4 bases, and 3 bases stayed unmatched.

This rearrangement joins TRBV7-3 to TRBJ2-7, with 8 bases identical to TRBD2. The CDR3 has 14 amino acids. From germline, CDR1 is SGHTA and CDR2 FQGTGA. With V trimmed by 5 bases and J by 3 bases, 6 bases remained unmatched. This chain's CDR3 is CASSPSGSVYEQYF. For the CDR3, the DNA is TGTGCCAGCAGCCCGAGCGGGAGCGTCTACGAGCAGTACTTC.

The chain has TRBV9 and TRBJ2-1; 8 bases agree with TRBD2. Trimming cost V 0 bases and J 3 bases; bases outside gene matches: 2. The CDR3 runs to 15 residues. Germline V gene lookup returns CDR1 SGDLS and CDR2 YYNGEE. The CDR3 protein is CASSVGSGDYNEQFF. CDR3 in DNA: TGTGCCAGCAGCGTAGGTAGCGGGGACTACAATGAGCAGTTCTTC.

This sequence joins TRBV5-1 and TRBJ1-5; D remains ambiguous. The CDR3 contains 15 residues. Germline CDR1 reads SGHRS; CDR2 reads YFSETQ. Trimming removed 0 bases at V and 1 base at J, with 8 bases between. The CDR3 loop is CASSLEVGSNQPQHF. Here the CDR3 DNA reads TGCGCCAGCAGCTTGGAGGTAGGGAGCAATCAGCCCCAGCATTTT. Filled out from reference TRBV5-1 and TRBJ1-5, the complete variable domain reads KAGVTQTPRYLIKTRGQQVTLSCSPISGHRSVSWYQQTPGQGLQFLFEYFSETQRNKGNFPGRFSGRQFSNSRSEMNVSTLELGDSALYLCASSLEVGSNQPQHFGDGTRLSIL.

This chain connects TRBV5-4 to TRBJ2-3; 8 nucleotides align to TRBD2. After removal of 6 bases from V and 0 bases from J, the junction contained 6 bases not matched to a gene. Germline CDR1 and CDR2: SGHNT and YYREEE (reference sequence). The CDR3 runs to 15 residues. Here the CDR3 reads CASNREGRSTDTQYF. As DNA, the CDR3 is TGTGCCAGCAATCGGGAGGGCCGGAGCACAGATACGCAGTATTTT.

The CDR3 nucleotides are TGTGCCAGTAGCCGGGGCACCCCGAGCTCCTACGAGCAGTACTTC. Translating it yields CASSRGTPSSYEQYF. The genes are TRBV19 and TRBJ2-7; perhaps D is TRBD1 or TRBD2 (5 bases each). The CDR3 consists of 15 residues. Trimming pared 6 bases from V and 0 bases from J, leaving 15 bases between. Germline CDR1 and CDR2: LNHDA and SQIVND (reference sequence).

This clone was counted only a few times. CDR3 region: CASSPGLEDTQYF. The CDR3 DNA sequence: TGTGCCAGCTCACCGGGTTTAGAAGATACGCAGTATTTT. The rearrangement uses TRBV18 and TRBJ2-3; D remains unclear. The CDR3 spans 13 residues. V lost 3 bases and J lost 5, with 9 bases in between. Germline CDR1 and CDR2: KGHSH and LQKENI.

This clone was counted a single time. This chain joins TRBV5-1 and TRBJ2-6; tentative D call: TRBD2 (5 bases). The V gene's germline CDR1 is SGHRS and CDR2 YFSETQ. This CDR3 comprises 15 residues. V lost 4 bases, J lost 3 bases, and 11 bases lay in between. The CDR3 DNA is TGCGCCAGCAGCGACGGGGTGGGTGGGGCCAACGTCCTGACTTTC. Protein: CASSDGVGGANVLTF. The variable domain in full, with the rest retrieved from reference TRBV5-1 and TRBJ2-6, is KAGVTQTPRYLIKTRGQQVTLSCSPISGHRSVSWYQQTPGQGLQFLFEYFSETQRNKGNFPGRFSGRQFSNSRSEMNVSTLELGDSALYLCASSDGVGGANVLTFGAGSRLTVL.

The chain combines TRBV2 with TRBJ2-1; 8 nucleotides agree with TRBD2. V lost 7 bases, J lost 0 bases, and 5 bases stayed unmatched. The CDR3 runs 15 residues. Germline V gives CDR1 SNHLY, CDR2 FYNNEI. CDR3 in DNA: TGTGCCAGCACACGGGAGGGGAGCTCCTACAATGAGCAGTTCTTC. This sequence encodes CASTREGSSYNEQFF.

The chain combines TRBV4-1 with TRBJ2-5; TRBD1 is a possible D gene (6 bases). The V and J ends lost 2 bases and 1 base respectively, with 8 bases between them. Looked up from germline, CDR1 is MGHRA and CDR2 is YSYEKL. CDR3 length equals 14 residues. CDR3 amino acids: CASSQWDTQETQYF. CDR3 nucleotides: TGCGCCAGCAGCCAATGGGACACCCAAGAGACCCAGTACTTC.

The rearrangement links TRBV5-1 to TRBJ1-2, with TRBD1 matching over 7 bases. Germline assignment: CDR1 SGHRS and CDR2 YFSETQ. The V and J ends lost 2 bases and 3 bases, in that order; junction bases with no gene match: 4. The CDR3 extends over 14 amino acids. CDR3 sequence reads: CASSFAGQDYGYTF. Here the CDR3 DNA reads TGCGCCAGCAGCTTTGCCGGACAGGACTATGGCTACACCTTC.

The genes are TRBV11-2 and TRBJ2-3, with unresolved D. The CDR3 is 15 residues long. V was trimmed by 0 bases and J by 1 base, leaving 8 bases between them. CDR1 is SGHAT and CDR2 is FQNNGV in the germline V gene. The CDR3 sequence: CASSLDRAGTDTQYF. CDR3 DNA sequence: TGTGCCAGCAGCTTAGATCGGGCGGGCACAGATACGCAGTATTTT. The whole variable domain, filled in from reference TRBV11-2 and TRBJ2-3, reads EAGVAQSPRYKIIEKRQSVAFWCNPISGHATLYWYQQILGQGPKLLIQFQNNGVVDDSQLPKDRFSAERLKGVDSTLKIQPAKLEDSAVYLCASSLDRAGTDTQYFGPGTRLTVL.

The rearrangement joins TRBV18 to TRBJ2-7; no reliable D call. The CDR3 spans 14 residues. V lost 0 bases, J lost 2 bases, and 8 bases lay in between. In germline, CDR1 is KGHSH, CDR2 LQKENI. DNA of the CDR3: TGTGCCAGCTCACCACCGGGTATCGCCTACGAGCAGTACTTC. This codes for CASSPPGIAYEQYF.

The V call is TRBV7-9, the J call TRBJ1-2, with 7 bases identical to TRBD1. The V and J ends lost 5 bases and 0 bases, in that order; junction bases with no gene match: 9. The CDR3 is 16 amino acids. The V gene's germline CDR1 is SEHNR and CDR2 FQNEAQ (reference sequence). CDR3 bases: TGTGCCAGCAGCCCGAGAGGGGACAGAGCTAACTATGGCTACACCTTC. This sequence encodes CASSPRGDRANYGYTF.